The rows below give T cell receptor beta chains drawn from one sample of a study of T cell responses to AZD1222 COVID-19 vaccine. Clones were read by immunoSEQ multiplex PCR, and TCRdb kept only the in-frame ones, dropping some. The table lists around 190,000 clones, around 94% of them singletons, with roughly 1.4% in the top ten. The sample consisted of peripheral blood, taken on day 0 of AZD1222 vaccination. These receptor sequences come from an adult in good health. CDR3s include the opening cysteine and the closing phenylalanine or tryptophan. The D gene is left open where the match is weak. Clone size appears in some rows only: once, few, many, or a class for an expanded clone.

D gene	J gene	clone size	V gene	CDR3 protein	CDR3 DNA
-	TRBJ2-3	-	TRBV12-2	CASRLDHTWVDTQYF	TGTGCAAGTCGCTTAGATCACACCTGGGTAGATACGCAGTATTTT
-	TRBJ1-3	-	TRBV18	CASSVGPNSGNTIYF	TGTGCCAGCTCGGTAGGACCGAACTCTGGAAACACCATATATTTT
-	TRBJ1-2	-	TRBV5-5	CASRPGTPVLGYTF	TGTGCCAGCAGGCCCGGGACTCCTGTTTTGGGCTACACCTTC
-	TRBJ1-5	-	TRBV29-1	CSVLVAGNQPQHF	TGCAGCGTCCTTGTGGCAGGGAATCAGCCCCAGCATTTT
-	TRBJ2-7	once	TRBV2	CASSESRTVSYEQYF	TGTGCCAGCAGTGAAAGTAGGACAGTTAGCTACGAGCAGTACTTC
TRBD1	TRBJ1-6	-	TRBV7-9	CASSAGQGGGSPLHF	TGTGCCAGCAGCGCCGGACAGGGGGGAGGTTCACCCCTCCACTTT
TRBD1	TRBJ2-4	-	TRBV5-5	CASSQGDRGSGIQYF	TGTGCCAGCAGCCAGGGGGACAGGGGGTCAGGCATTCAGTACTTC
TRBD1	TRBJ1-2	-	TRBV7-2	CASSLAGTGAYGYTF	TGTGCCAGCAGCTTAGCTGGGACAGGGGCGTATGGCTACACCTTC
-	TRBJ1-1	-	TRBV6-5	CASSYSGGPNTEAFF	TGTGCCAGCAGTTACTCTGGGGGCCCGAACACTGAAGCTTTCTTT
-	TRBJ1-2	-	TRBV5-1	CASSLSPNKNYGYTF	TGCGCCAGCAGCTTGAGCCCAAACAAAAACTATGGCTACACCTTC
TRBD1	TRBJ2-3	-	TRBV10-2	CATRDRGRTDTQYF	TGCGCCACCCGGGACAGGGGGCGCACAGATACGCAGTATTTT
-	TRBJ2-3	-	TRBV27	CASGIRGKGDTQYF	TGTGCCAGCGGGATCAGGGGAAAGGGAGATACGCAGTATTTT
-	TRBJ2-3	few	TRBV18	CASSPRDTSTDTQYF	TGTGCCAGCTCCCCCCGGGACACCTCCACAGATACGCAGTATTTT
-	TRBJ1-1	-	TRBV6-5	CASSYRTEAFF	TGTGCCAGCAGTTACCGCACTGAAGCTTTCTTT
-	TRBJ1-2	-	TRBV6-5	CASREPGTRLSHYF	TGTGCCAGCAGGGAGCCTGGGACCCGCCTCTCTCACTACTTC
-	TRBJ1-5	-	TRBV6-2/TRBV6-3	CASSYSSLSNQPQHF	TGTGCCAGCAGTTACTCGTCCCTTAGCAATCAGCCCCAGCATTTT
-	TRBJ1-5	-	TRBV4-1	CASSPIHVSNQPQHF	TGCGCCAGCAGCCCGATCCACGTTAGCAATCAGCCCCAGCATTTT